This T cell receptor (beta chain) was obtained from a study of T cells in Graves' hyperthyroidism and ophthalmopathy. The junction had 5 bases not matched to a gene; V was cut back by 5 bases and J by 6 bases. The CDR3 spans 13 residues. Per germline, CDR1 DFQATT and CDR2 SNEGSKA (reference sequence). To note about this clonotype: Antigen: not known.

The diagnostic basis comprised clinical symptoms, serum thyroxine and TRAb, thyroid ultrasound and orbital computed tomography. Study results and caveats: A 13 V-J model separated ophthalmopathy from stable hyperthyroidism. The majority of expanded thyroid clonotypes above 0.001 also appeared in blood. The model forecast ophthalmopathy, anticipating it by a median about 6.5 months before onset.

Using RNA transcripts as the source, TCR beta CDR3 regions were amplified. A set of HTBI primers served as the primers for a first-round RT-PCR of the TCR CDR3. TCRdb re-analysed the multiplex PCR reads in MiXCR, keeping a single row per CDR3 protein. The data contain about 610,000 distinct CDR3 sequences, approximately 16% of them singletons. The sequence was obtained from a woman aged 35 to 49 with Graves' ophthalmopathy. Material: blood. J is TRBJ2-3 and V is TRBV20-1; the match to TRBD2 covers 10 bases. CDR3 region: CSARTSGVDTQYF. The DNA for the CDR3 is TGCAGTGCTCGCACTAGCGGGGTGGATACGCAGTATTTT.